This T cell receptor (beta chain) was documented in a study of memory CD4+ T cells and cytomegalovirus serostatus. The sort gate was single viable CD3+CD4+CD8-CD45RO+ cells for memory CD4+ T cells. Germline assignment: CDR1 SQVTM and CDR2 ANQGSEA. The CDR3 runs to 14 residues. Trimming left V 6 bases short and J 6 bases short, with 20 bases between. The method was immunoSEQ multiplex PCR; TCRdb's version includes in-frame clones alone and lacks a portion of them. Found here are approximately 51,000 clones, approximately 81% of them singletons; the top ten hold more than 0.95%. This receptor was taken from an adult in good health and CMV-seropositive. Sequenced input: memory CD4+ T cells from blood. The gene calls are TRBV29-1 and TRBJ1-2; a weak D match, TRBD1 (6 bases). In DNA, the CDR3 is TGCAGCGTAGAACCTCGGGGGCCAGAGGATGGCTACACCTTC. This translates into CSVEPRGPEDGYTF.